What follows are 17 T cell receptor beta chains derived from one specimen sequenced in a study of neurological immune-mediated disorders. TCRdb independently ran MiXCR on the 5' RACE reads; one entry per CDR3 protein. Of some 10,000 distinct CDR3 sequences listed, approximately 21% are singletons. Material for sequencing was CD8+ T cells from blood. Receptors were obtained from a woman between 55 and 75 years old with HTLV-1-associated myelopathy (HAM/TSP).

This chain links TRBV27 with TRBJ2-1; a weak D match, TRBD2 (6 bases). Germline loops: CDR1 MNHEY, CDR2 SMNVEV (reference sequence). Trimming removed 5 bases at V and 3 bases at J, with 14 bases between. The CDR3 consists of 15 residues. In DNA, the CDR3 is TGTGCCAGCAGTCGGGTTTGGGGGGACTACAATGAGCAGTTCTTC. Its translation is CASSRVWGDYNEQFF.

This clonotype was observed many times. The gene calls are TRBV16 and TRBJ1-6; D remains ambiguous. The germline V and J ends were trimmed by 2 bases and 9 bases, with 5 bases remaining between them. The length of the CDR3 is 12 residues. Germline V gene lookup returns CDR1 KGHSY and CDR2 FQNENV. The CDR3 loop reads CASSQRISPLHF. CDR3 DNA sequence: TGTGCCAGCAGCCAAAGGATTTCACCCCTCCACTTT.

This clonotype was counted many times. The genes are TRBV20-1 and TRBJ2-3; 11 nucleotides line up with TRBD2. This CDR3 contains 15 residues. V lost 2 bases, J lost 2 bases, and 3 bases stayed unmatched. Germline V gene sequence: CDR1 DFQATT, CDR2 SNEGSKA (reference sequence). The CDR3 coding sequence is TGCAGTGCTAGAACTAGCGGGGGTGTCACAGATACGCAGTATTTT. Its protein is CSARTSGGVTDTQYF.

The rearrangement links TRBV4-1 to TRBJ2-7; 7 bases line up with TRBD1. CDR1 is MGHRA, CDR2 YSYEKL, per germline. CDR3 length: 15 residues. The J segment lost 4 bases and the V segment lost 1 base, leaving 7 bases of the junction unmatched. DNA for the CDR3: TGCGCCAGCAGCCAAGTGGAAGGGGGCGAGTACGAGCAGTACTTC. Its protein product is CASSQVEGGEYEQYF.

This clonotype has at least ten counts. The V and J genes are TRBV29-1 and TRBJ2-2; D remains ambiguous. Per the germline V gene, CDR1 is SQVTM and CDR2 is ANQGSEA. CDR3 length: 14 residues. V gave up 6 bases and J gave up 1 base, with 12 bases separating them. CDR3 bases: TGCAGCGTCATCCTGGGGAAGAACACCGGGGAGCTGTTTTTT. Translated: CSVILGKNTGELFF.

This clonotype was counted at least ten times. V and J are TRBV6-5 and TRBJ1-4; TRBD1 might be the D (6 bases). Looked up from germline, CDR1 is MNHEY and CDR2 is SVGAGI. The V and J ends lost 2 bases and 13 bases respectively, with 20 bases between them. The CDR3 extends over 15 amino acids. The CDR3 protein is CASSYAQGTSHRLFF. The DNA for the CDR3 is TGTGCCAGCAGTTACGCACAGGGAACCTCCCACAGACTGTTTTTT.

This clonotype was seen repeatedly, ten times or more. In DNA, the CDR3 is TGTGCCAGCAGCGTAGCAAGTGACAACTCCTACGAGCAGTACTTC. Translation: CASSVASDNSYEQYF. The V and J genes are TRBV9 and TRBJ2-7, with D hard to call. Germline V gene sequence: CDR1 SGDLS, CDR2 YYNGEE. The CDR3 totals 15 residues. Trimming pared 0 bases from V and 0 bases from J, leaving 10 bases between.

This clonotype showed up many times. The V gene is TRBV6-6, the J gene TRBJ1-2, with no clear D. Between the trimmed V and J ends, which lost 0 bases and 0 bases, there was a span of 11 bases. The CDR3 loop spans 16 amino acids. Germline loops: CDR1 MNHNY, CDR2 SVGAGI (reference sequence). CDR3 in amino acids: CASSYSPLHSNYGYTF. CDR3 DNA sequence: TGTGCCAGCAGTTACTCTCCCCTCCACTCTAACTATGGCTACACCTTC.

In DNA form, the CDR3 reads TGCGCCAGCAGCAGCCGGGAGAGCTATGGCTACACCTTC. This translates into CASSSRESYGYTF. The chain recombines TRBV5-1 with TRBJ1-2; the D is unclear. This CDR3 is 13 amino acids long. V dropped 4 bases and J dropped 4 bases, with 11 bases sitting between them. CDR1 SGHRS and CDR2 YFSETQ come from the germline V gene.

This clonotype was detected many times. The chain employs TRBV9 and TRBJ1-2; 8 bases line up with TRBD1. The CDR3 is 15 amino acids. J lost 3 bases, V lost 3 bases, and 7 bases had no gene match. Looked up from germline, CDR1 is SGDLS and CDR2 is YYNGEE. The CDR3 coding sequence is TGTGCCAGCAGCGGAGGACAGGGCGGTGACTATGGCTACACCTTC. It yields the protein CASSGGQGGDYGYTF. Full variable domain (outside the CDR3, taken from reference TRBV9 and TRBJ1-2): DSGVTQTPKHLITATGQRVTLRCSPRSGDLSVYWYQQSLDQGLQFLIQYYNGEERAKGNILERFSAQQFPDLHSELNLSSLELGDSALYFCASSGGQGGDYGYTFGSGTRLTVV.

The CDR3: CSATGTEIEAFF. In DNA, the CDR3 is TGCAGTGCCACCGGGACAGAGATTGAAGCTTTCTTT. The chain has TRBV20-1 and TRBJ1-1, with 7 bases matching TRBD1. CDR3 length equals 12 residues. V trimming: 6 bases; J trimming: 7 bases; junction bases outside the gene matches: 8. Germline CDR1 DFQATT, CDR2 SNEGSKA (reference sequence).

Ten or more counts support this clonotype. This chain connects TRBV5-5 to TRBJ2-3; either TRBD1 or TRBD2 may supply D (5 bases each). V was cut by 1 base and J by 6 bases, with 9 bases left in between. CDR3 size: 13 residues. Germline lookup yields CDR1 SGHKS and CDR2 YYEKEE (reference sequence). The CDR3: CASSLYWGDTQYF. DNA of the CDR3: TGTGCCAGCAGCTTGTACTGGGGGGATACGCAGTATTTT. The full variable domain, its missing parts supplied by reference TRBV5-5 and TRBJ2-3, is DAGVTQSPTHLIKTRGQQVTLRCSPISGHKSVSWYQQVLGQGPQFIFQYYEKEERGRGNFPDRFSARQFPNYSSELNVNALLLGDSALYLCASSLYWGDTQYFGPGTRLTVL.

This clonotype came up many times. The CDR3 DNA reads as TGCAGTGCTAGTTCCACGACAGGGAGCTCTGGAAACACCATATATTTT. Protein sequence: CSASSTTGSSGNTIYF. The rearrangement joins TRBV20-1 to TRBJ1-3; 7 bases match TRBD1. This CDR3 has 16 residues. Germline V gene lookup returns CDR1 DFQATT and CDR2 SNEGSKA (reference sequence). V gave up 3 bases and J gave up 0 bases; unmatched junction bases: 8.

This clonotype was picked up many times. The V call is TRBV30, the J call TRBJ1-1; 9 nucleotides agree with TRBD1. The length of the CDR3 is 14 residues. From germline, CDR1 is GTSNPN and CDR2 SVGIG (reference sequence). V lost 8 bases and J lost 3; bases outside the gene matches: 10. CDR3 sequence: CAQAPGQGYTEAFF. Written as DNA, the CDR3 is TGTGCCCAAGCACCGGGACAGGGATACACTGAAGCTTTCTTT.

This chain joins TRBV5-1 and TRBJ2-1; 9 bases are a match to TRBD2. The germline V gene has CDR1 SGHRS and CDR2 YFSETQ. CDR3 size: 16 residues. V lost 0 bases and J lost 6; bases outside the gene matches: 7. This chain's CDR3 is CASSLGGGGAANEQFF. DNA for the CDR3: TGCGCCAGCAGCTTGGGTGGCGGGGGGGCGGCCAATGAGCAGTTCTTC.

This clonotype is labeled medium-sized. The chain recombines TRBV20-1 with TRBJ1-1; D is perhaps TRBD1 (6 bases). Trimming pared 1 base from V and 7 bases from J, leaving 10 bases between. The CDR3 contains 12 residues. The V gene's germline CDR1 is DFQATT and CDR2 SNEGSKA (reference sequence). The CDR3 DNA follows: TGCAGTGCTAGAGTTCTGGACAGTGAAGCTTTCTTT. Its translation is CSARVLDSEAFF.

This chain joins TRBV20-1 and TRBJ2-1; 11 positions agree with TRBD2. Germline loops: CDR1 DFQATT, CDR2 SNEGSKA (reference sequence). V lost 5 bases to trimming and J lost 2 bases; unmatched junction nucleotides: 8. This CDR3 is built from 16 residues. The CDR3, as DNA: TGCAGTGCTGGCCCCGGGACTAGCGGCGCCTACAATGAGCAGTTCTTC. It codes for CSAGPGTSGAYNEQFF.